Below are 4 T cell receptor beta chains sequenced from a single sample in a study of control samples from healthy donors and cancer patients. Assay used: immunoSEQ multiplex PCR; TCRdb lists only in-frame clones, some missing. The sample includes under 200,000 clones, about 94% of them seen just once. The material sequenced was blood. The source is a woman aged 40 to 50 in good health.

This CDR3 is CASSLDMNTEAFF. In nucleotides, the CDR3 is TGCGCCAGCAGCCTTGATATGAACACTGAAGCTTTCTTT. The chain recombines TRBV4-3 with TRBJ1-1; D not resolved. Germline V gene sequence: CDR1 LGHNA, CDR2 YSLEER. The CDR3 is 13 amino acids. V was clipped by 4 bases and J by 0 bases, with 6 bases between them.

This clone was seen once. V gene TRBV11-2 combines with J gene TRBJ1-1; the D is unclear. The germline V gene encodes CDR1 SGHAT and CDR2 FQNNGV. There are 13 residues in the CDR3. V lost 0 bases, J lost 5 bases, and 7 bases lay in between. CDR3 protein: CASSLDWATEAFF. The CDR3 DNA sequence: TGTGCCAGCAGCTTAGACTGGGCTACTGAAGCTTTCTTT. The full variable domain, with the rest looked up from reference TRBV11-2 and TRBJ1-1, is EAGVAQSPRYKIIEKRQSVAFWCNPISGHATLYWYQQILGQGPKLLIQFQNNGVVDDSQLPKDRFSAERLKGVDSTLKIQPAKLEDSAVYLCASSLDWATEAFFGQGTRLTVV.

The chain couples TRBV7-9 to TRBJ2-5; maybe TRBD1 (5 bases). The CDR3 is 13 residues long. V shed 6 bases and J shed 2 bases, with 10 bases lying between them. CDR1 and CDR2 from the germline V gene are SEHNR and FQNEAQ (reference sequence). CDR3 amino acids: CASSKDTQETQYF. For the CDR3, the DNA is TGTGCCAGCAGTAAGGACACTCAAGAGACCCAGTACTTC.

The rearrangement links TRBV7-9 to TRBJ2-5; D is possibly TRBD2 (5 bases). CDR1 is SEHNR and CDR2 is FQNEAQ in the germline V gene (reference sequence). V shed 0 bases and J shed 7 bases, with 12 bases lying between them. The CDR3 totals 14 residues. The DNA for the CDR3 is TGTGCCAGCAGCTTAGCGGGGATCGCGGGGACCCAGTACTTC. Residues: CASSLAGIAGTQYF.